There are a few counts of the clone carrying this T cell receptor (beta chain). The antigen remains unidentified. This entry comes from a study of early T cells in non-severe SARS-CoV-2 infection. The study's findings and limits: Clonotype matching in VDJdb favored anti-spike CD8 responses and did not capture private and CD4 specificities.

Molecules of cDNA were individually given unique molecular identifiers that were attached to them. MiXCR, applied by TCRdb to the 5' RACE reads, yields one record per CDR3 protein. The data hold about 80,000 distinct CDR3 sequences, with roughly 12% observed a single time. Germline V lookup: CDR1 SGHNT, CDR2 YYREEE (reference sequence). CDR3 length equals 14 residues. V lost 2 bases to trimming and J lost 4 bases, with 13 bases between them. This rearrangement joins TRBV5-4 to TRBJ2-7; D is possibly TRBD1 (5 bases). Sequenced: whole blood. The sequence came from an adult who was a healthcare worker with PCR-confirmed SARS-CoV-2 infection or an uninfected control (not recorded which). In DNA, the CDR3 is TGTGCCAGCAGCTTCAGTCAGGGCGCGTACGAGCAGTACTTC. Translating gives CASSFSQGAYEQYF.